Listed here are 21 T cell receptor beta chains from one sample, sequenced in a study of technical replicates of blood from a few donors. The table came from immunoSEQ multiplex PCR; TCRdb's copy has only in-frame clones and leaves some out. The sample holds 65,000 to 90,000 clones, about 90% seen once. The sample was T cells isolated from PBMCs. These receptors all come from a human donor in good health.

The V gene is TRBV4-1, the J gene TRBJ2-1; D remains unclear. V lost 3 bases, J lost 0 bases, and 15 bases lay in between. Germline V gene sequence: CDR1 MGHRA, CDR2 YSYEKL. The CDR3 sequence is 17 residues long. The CDR3 here is CASSHPALRSSYNEQFF. The DNA for the CDR3 is TGCGCCAGCAGCCATCCGGCCCTCCGGAGCTCCTACAATGAGCAGTTCTTC.

The V and J genes are TRBV6-5 and TRBJ1-1, with D perhaps TRBD1 (5 bases). The germline CDR1 and CDR2 sequences are MNHEY and SVGAGI. V dropped 4 bases and J dropped 2 bases, with 11 bases sitting between them. The CDR3 runs 14 residues. This CDR3 is CASSSDTINTEAFF. The CDR3, as DNA: TGTGCCAGCAGTTCGGACACAATAAACACTGAAGCTTTCTTT.

The chain has TRBV10-3 and TRBJ2-1; 7 bases are a match to TRBD1. This CDR3 has 15 residues. V lost 8 bases and J lost 4; bases outside the gene matches: 11. Germline V lookup: CDR1 ENHRY, CDR2 SYGVKD. The CDR3 reads CAIRPPGQAYNEQFF. The DNA for the CDR3 is TGTGCCATCCGCCCCCCCGGACAGGCATACAATGAGCAGTTCTTC.

The V call is TRBV28, the J call TRBJ2-7, with 8 nucleotides matching TRBD2. Trimming at V came to 6 bases and at J to 3 bases, leaving 4 bases not matched to a gene. CDR3 length: 13 residues. The germline V gene encodes CDR1 MDHEN and CDR2 SYDVKM. The CDR3 DNA sequence: TGTGCCAGCAGAAGCGGGAGAGGCTACGAGCAGTACTTC. It translates to CASRSGRGYEQYF.

The chain recombines TRBV15 with TRBJ2-1, with no clear D. The V end lost 5 bases, the J end lost 6 bases, and 17 bases lay between the germline ends. In germline, CDR1 is LNHNV, CDR2 YYDKDF (reference sequence). This CDR3 is built from 15 residues. The CDR3, as DNA: TGTGCCACCAGCGATGAGCGCCCCCCCGGCAATGAGCAGTTCTTC. This encodes CATSDERPPGNEQFF.

V usage is TRBV7-3 and J usage is TRBJ2-2; D perhaps matches TRBD1 (6 bases). In germline, CDR1 is SGHTA, CDR2 FQGTGA. CDR3 length: 14 amino acids. V gave up 8 bases and J gave up 5 bases, with 15 bases separating them. The CDR3 loop is CASSRGTGTGELFF. The CDR3, as DNA: TGTGCCAGCTCCCGAGGAACAGGGACCGGGGAGCTGTTTTTT.

The chain couples TRBV2 to TRBJ2-2; D may be TRBD2 (6 bases). Deletions cut 7 bases from V and 0 bases from J, with 9 bases between. This CDR3 region has 14 residues. Germline CDR1 reads SNHLY; CDR2 reads FYNNEI. CDR3 DNA: TGTGCCAGCATGGGGACTGCGAACACCGGGGAGCTGTTTTTT. It codes for CASMGTANTGELFF.

The chain carries TRBV7-9 and TRBJ2-3; 9 bases line up with TRBD2. CDR3 size: 18 residues. V trimming: 5 bases; J trimming: 3 bases; junction bases outside the gene matches: 15. Germline lookup yields CDR1 SEHNR and CDR2 FQNEAQ (reference sequence). The CDR3 loop reads CASSPLEVAGEGTDTQYF. CDR3 in DNA: TGTGCCAGCAGCCCTCTCGAGGTAGCGGGAGAAGGGACAGATACGCAGTATTTT.

Only one count was recorded for this clone. The genes are TRBV2 and TRBJ2-2; 8 nucleotides line up with TRBD1. CDR3 length: 14 amino acids. The trim removed 7 bases at V and 6 bases at J, leaving 7 bases unmatched. The germline V gene encodes CDR1 SNHLY and CDR2 FYNNEI. CDR3 amino acids: CASKTGEVSGELFF. The CDR3 nucleotides are TGTGCCAGCAAGACAGGGGAGGTGTCCGGGGAGCTGTTTTTT.

The rearrangement uses TRBV7-8 and TRBJ2-7, with D perhaps matching TRBD2 (6 bases). CDR3 length equals 13 residues. Between the trimmed V and J ends, which lost 6 bases and 1 base, there was a span of 10 bases. The germline gives CDR1 SGHVS, CDR2 FQNEAQ. The DNA for the CDR3 is TGTGCCAGCAGACACCGGGGGTCCTACGAGCAGTACTTC. This translates into CASRHRGSYEQYF. Based on the CDR3 plus reference TRBV7-8 and TRBJ2-7, the full variable domain is GAGVSQSPRYKVAKRGQDVALRCDPISGHVSLFWYQQALGQGPEFLTYFQNEAQLDKSGLPSDRFFAERPEGSVSTLKIQRTQQEDSAVYLCASRHRGSYEQYFGPGTRLTVT.

The sample holds a few counts of this clone. The V gene is TRBV19, the J gene TRBJ1-6; 9 bases are a match to TRBD1. The CDR3 sequence is 15 residues long. Germline V gene data show CDR1 as LNHDA and CDR2 as SQIVND (reference sequence). J lost 8 bases, V lost 4 bases, and 6 bases had no gene match. The CDR3 here is CASSTGTGSYSPLHF. The CDR3 DNA sequence: TGTGCCAGTAGTACCGGGACAGGGTCGTATTCACCCCTCCACTTT.

The chain joins TRBV6-1 to TRBJ2-2; 11 positions match TRBD1. CDR3 size: 15 residues. The V gene end was trimmed by 6 bases and the J gene end by 3 bases; junction bases not matched to a gene: 3. Germline CDR1 MNHNS, CDR2 SASEGT. The CDR3, as DNA: TGTGCCAGCAGCAGGACAGGGGGCGACACCGGGGAGCTGTTTTTT. Amino acid sequence: CASSRTGGDTGELFF.

The chain has TRBV6-5 and TRBJ2-7, with 9 bases aligning to TRBD1. V lost 2 bases and J lost 6; bases outside the gene matches: 8. The germline V gene encodes CDR1 MNHEY and CDR2 SVGAGI. This CDR3 region has 15 residues. In DNA form, the CDR3 reads TGTGCCAGCAGTTACGGGACAGGGATTGGTCGCGAGCAGTACTTC. Its protein product is CASSYGTGIGREQYF.

This clone was seen just once. V gene TRBV11-1 combines with J gene TRBJ2-3, with D perhaps TRBD1 (5 bases). CDR1 SGHAT and CDR2 FQDESV come from the germline V gene (reference sequence). The CDR3 spans 15 residues. The V end was cut by 3 bases, the J end by 5 bases, with 15 bases between. CDR3 residues: CASSLVGAQRDTQYF. The CDR3 DNA is TGTGCCAGCAGCTTGGTAGGGGCGCAGAGAGATACGCAGTATTTT.

The chain combines TRBV18 with TRBJ1-4; no firm D call. CDR3 length: 15 amino acids. CDR1 is KGHSH and CDR2 is LQKENI in the germline V gene. V shed 3 bases and J shed 0 bases, with 8 bases lying between them. DNA for the CDR3: TGTGCCAGCTCACCTACGGTTACAACTAATGAAAAACTGTTTTTT. It yields the protein CASSPTVTTNEKLFF. The full variable domain, with the rest looked up from reference TRBV18 and TRBJ1-4, is NAGVMQNPRHLVRRRGQEARLRCSPMKGHSHVYWYRQLPEEGLKFMVYLQKENIIDESGMPKERFSAEFPKEGPSILRIQQVVRGDSAAYFCASSPTVTTNEKLFFGSGTQLSVL.

The table lists this clone with a count of one. J is TRBJ2-7 and V is TRBV11-3; a possible D gene is TRBD1 (6 bases). The CDR3 spans 13 residues. The germline V and J ends were trimmed by 5 bases and 0 bases, with 8 bases remaining between them. Germline loops: CDR1 SGHNT, CDR2 YENEEA. As DNA, the CDR3 is TGTGCCAGCAGCCTACAGGGCTCCTACGAGCAGTACTTC. The encoded protein is CASSLQGSYEQYF. The full variable domain, in which reference TRBV11-3 and TRBJ2-7 provide the parts outside the CDR3, is EAGVVQSPRYKIIEKKQPVAFWCNPISGHNTLYWYLQNLGQGPELLIRYENEEAVDDSQLPKDRFSAERLKGVDSTLKIQPAELGDSAVYLCASSLQGSYEQYFGPGTRLTVT.

The chain carries TRBV7-3 and TRBJ2-5; TRBD2 aligns across 8 bases. Germline V gives CDR1 SGHTA, CDR2 FQGTGA. The junction had 6 bases not matched to a gene; V was cut back by 5 bases and J by 1 base. This CDR3 contains 15 residues. CDR3: CASSQYGGAQETQYF. CDR3 nucleotide sequence: TGTGCCAGCAGCCAGTACGGGGGGGCCCAAGAGACCCAGTACTTC.

The gene calls are TRBV30 and TRBJ2-7; perhaps TRBD1 as D (5 bases). Germline lookup yields CDR1 GTSNPN and CDR2 SVGIG (reference sequence). CDR3 size: 13 residues. The germline V and J ends were trimmed by 0 bases and 5 bases, with 11 bases remaining between them. DNA for the CDR3: TGTGCCTGGAGTGTACAGGAGCTGGACGAGCAGTACTTC. Amino acids: CAWSVQELDEQYF. The full variable domain, with the rest looked up from reference TRBV30 and TRBJ2-7, is SQTIHQWPATLVQPVGSPLSLECTVEGTSNPNLYWYRQAAGRGLQLLFYSVGIGQISSEVPQNLSASRPQDRQFILSSKKLLLSDSGFYLCAWSVQELDEQYFGPGTRLTVT.

The chain joins TRBV19 to TRBJ2-1; 8 bases map to TRBD2. With 4 bases clipped from V and 8 bases from J, the junction kept 7 bases outside the gene matches. The germline gives CDR1 LNHDA, CDR2 SQIVND (reference sequence). This CDR3 has 14 residues. As DNA, the CDR3 is TGTGCCAGTAGTACTATCCCGGGGGGGGATGAGCAGTTCTTC. As protein: CASSTIPGGDEQFF. The full variable domain, its missing parts supplied by reference TRBV19 and TRBJ2-1, is DGGITQSPKYLFRKEGQNVTLSCEQNLNHDAMYWYRQDPGQGLRLIYYSQIVNDFQKGDIAEGYSVSREKKESFPLTVTSAQKNPTAFYLCASSTIPGGDEQFFGPGTRLTVL.

The chain is built from TRBV2 and TRBJ2-1, with D possibly TRBD1 on 5 matching bases. The CDR3 spans 14 residues. Trimming left V 8 bases short and J 1 base short, with 12 bases between. Germline V gene data show CDR1 as SNHLY and CDR2 as FYNNEI. CDR3 amino acids: CASGAARSYNEQFF. The DNA of the CDR3 is TGTGCCAGCGGGGCAGCGCGGTCCTACAATGAGCAGTTCTTC.

The J gene is TRBJ1-6, the V gene TRBV19; 7 nucleotides line up with TRBD1. After removal of 5 bases from V and 4 bases from J, the junction contained 8 bases not matched to a gene. The CDR3 is 16 amino acids. CDR1 and CDR2 from the germline V gene are LNHDA and SQIVND (reference sequence). The CDR3 loop is CASSLRTGGYNSPLHF. Here the CDR3 DNA reads TGTGCCAGTAGTCTCAGGACAGGAGGGTATAATTCACCCCTCCACTTT.